These T cell receptor beta chains were read from a single sample in a study of PD-1 blockade in classical Hodgkin lymphoma. Only in-frame clones appear in the TCRdb table, and some are missing; sequencing was by immunoSEQ multiplex PCR. The sample includes 9,500 to 10,000 clones, roughly four fifths of them seen just once. Material: CD4+ T cells from blood, obtained before the fourth cycle of nivolumab. The source is a human donor with classical Hodgkin lymphoma. Both conserved end residues are part of each CDR3. Fields, in order: V gene, J gene, clone size, CDR3 length, D gene, CDR3 protein, CDR3 DNA. A D gene is named only where the DNA matches it firmly. The size of a clone is reported for some rows only, either as once, few or many, or as a class for expanded clones.

V gene: TRBV30
J gene: TRBJ1-5
clone size: .
CDR3 length: 13
D gene: TRBD1
CDR3 protein: CAWAQGRNQPQHF
CDR3 DNA: TGTGCCTGGGCACAGGGGCGCAATCAGCCCCAGCATTTT

V gene: TRBV2
J gene: TRBJ2-2
clone size: .
CDR3 length: 13
D gene: TRBD2
CDR3 protein: CASKYSGTGELFF
CDR3 DNA: TGTGCCAGCAAATATAGCGGGACCGGGGAGCTGTTTTTT

V gene: TRBV5-1
J gene: TRBJ1-6
clone size: .
CDR3 length: 14
D gene: .
CDR3 protein: CASTINREDSPLHF
CDR3 DNA: TGCGCCAGCACCATTAACAGGGAAGATTCACCCCTCCACTTT

V gene: TRBV30
J gene: TRBJ2-2
clone size: .
CDR3 length: 14
D gene: .
CDR3 protein: CAWSRGPNTGELFF
CDR3 DNA: TGTGCCTGGAGTCGGGGCCCGAACACCGGGGAGCTGTTTTTT

V gene: TRBV2
J gene: TRBJ2-3
clone size: .
CDR3 length: 16
D gene: .
CDR3 protein: CASSEWSSIGTDTQYF
CDR3 DNA: TGTGCCAGCAGTGAGTGGAGTAGTATCGGCACAGATACGCAGTATTTT

V gene: TRBV7-9
J gene: TRBJ1-3
clone size: .
CDR3 length: 14
D gene: TRBD1
CDR3 protein: CASSFSTGGNTVYF
CDR3 DNA: TGTGCCAGCAGCTTTTCGACAGGGGGAAACACCGTATATTTT

V gene: TRBV6-4
J gene: TRBJ2-2
clone size: .
CDR3 length: 13
D gene: .
CDR3 protein: CASSGGDTGELFF
CDR3 DNA: TGTGCCAGCAGTGGGGGGGACACCGGGGAGCTGTTTTTT

V gene: TRBV28
J gene: TRBJ1-1
clone size: .
CDR3 length: 13
D gene: TRBD1
CDR3 protein: CASCTDRGGEAFF
CDR3 DNA: TGTGCCAGCTGCACGGACAGGGGTGGTGAAGCTTTCTTT

V gene: TRBV18
J gene: TRBJ1-5
clone size: .
CDR3 length: 16
D gene: .
CDR3 protein: CASSPDGGVSNQPQHF
CDR3 DNA: TGTGCCAGCTCACCGGACGGTGGGGTTAGCAATCAGCCCCAGCATTTT

V gene: TRBV15
J gene: TRBJ2-3
clone size: .
CDR3 length: 18
D gene: TRBD1
CDR3 protein: CATSSEGGQTFITDTQYF
CDR3 DNA: TGTGCCACCAGCAGCGAAGGGGGACAGACGTTTATCACAGATACGCAGTATTTT

V gene: TRBV7-9
J gene: TRBJ1-1
clone size: .
CDR3 length: 14
D gene: .
CDR3 protein: CASMNRGGNTEAFF
CDR3 DNA: TGTGCCAGCATGAACCGAGGGGGGAACACTGAAGCTTTCTTT

V gene: TRBV7-9
J gene: TRBJ1-3
clone size: .
CDR3 length: 17
D gene: .
CDR3 protein: CASSSTGTFSSGNTIYF
CDR3 DNA: TGTGCCAGCAGCTCAACCGGGACTTTTAGCTCTGGAAACACCATATATTTT

V gene: TRBV6-5
J gene: TRBJ1-1
clone size: .
CDR3 length: 15
D gene: .
CDR3 protein: CASSSTGNLNTEAFF
CDR3 DNA: TGTGCCAGCAGTTCCACAGGGAACCTCAACACTGAAGCTTTCTTT

V gene: TRBV5-1
J gene: TRBJ2-2
clone size: .
CDR3 length: 16
D gene: TRBD1
CDR3 protein: CASSLHRTGGGGELFF
CDR3 DNA: TGCGCCAGCAGCTTGCATAGGACAGGGGGCGGCGGGGAGCTGTTTTTT

V gene: TRBV4-3
J gene: TRBJ1-5
clone size: .
CDR3 length: 14
D gene: .
CDR3 protein: CASSQDFQDQPQHF
CDR3 DNA: TGCGCCAGCAGCCAAGATTTCCAGGATCAGCCCCAGCATTTT

V gene: TRBV7-2
J gene: TRBJ2-5
clone size: .
CDR3 length: 14
D gene: .
CDR3 protein: CASSLYSGGKTQYF
CDR3 DNA: TGTGCCAGCAGCCTCTACTCTGGTGGGAAGACCCAGTACTTC

V gene: TRBV27
J gene: TRBJ1-6
clone size: few
CDR3 length: 13
D gene: .
CDR3 protein: CASSFGGGSPLHF
CDR3 DNA: TGTGCCAGCAGTTTTGGGGGCGGTTCACCCCTCCACTTT

V gene: TRBV18
J gene: TRBJ2-7
clone size: .
CDR3 length: 13
D gene: .
CDR3 protein: CASSPGLSYEQYF
CDR3 DNA: TGTGCCAGCTCACCGGGTCTCTCCTACGAGCAGTACTTC

V gene: TRBV7-9
J gene: TRBJ2-2
clone size: .
CDR3 length: 15
D gene: .
CDR3 protein: CASSALREVAGELFF
CDR3 DNA: TGTGCCAGCAGCGCACTCAGGGAGGTAGCCGGGGAGCTGTTTTTT

V gene: TRBV7-9
J gene: TRBJ1-1
clone size: .
CDR3 length: 14
D gene: TRBD1
CDR3 protein: CASSHSGGSTEAFF
CDR3 DNA: TGTGCCAGCAGCCATTCAGGGGGGAGCACTGAAGCTTTCTTT